A selection of T cell receptor beta chains follows, all from one sample in a study of T cell repertoires in cytomegalovirus infection. MiXCR, run by TCRdb on the reads, gives a single entry per CDR3 protein. The sample holds roughly 600,000 distinct CDR3 sequences, approximately 24% seen once. The specimen was CD8+ T cells from PBMCs. The receptors originated from a human donor in good health (CMV status not recorded). Some clones in this sample may be carry-over from other donors' samples. CDR3s include the opening cysteine and the closing phenylalanine or tryptophan. D genes are given only for firm matches. For some rows the clone size is stated as once, few or many, or as a class when expanded; others skip it.

clone size	J gene	V gene	D gene	CDR3 length	CDR3 DNA	CDR3 protein
many	TRBJ2-2	TRBV7-2	-	12	TGTGCCAGCATCCCGGACACCGGGGAGCTGTTTTTT	CASIPDTGELFF
-	TRBJ1-1	TRBV20-1	-	15	TGCAGTGCTAGAGAGGGCCGACTCATGAACACTGAAGCTTTCTTT	CSAREGRLMNTEAFF
many	TRBJ2-1	TRBV7-8	-	13	TGTGCCAGCAGCTTAACAGGGAAGGGTGAGCAGTTCTTC	CASSLTGKGEQFF
-	TRBJ1-5	TRBV9	-	15	TGTGCCAGCAGCGTAGCTAGGGATGGCAATCAGCCCCAGCATTTT	CASSVARDGNQPQHF
many	TRBJ1-1	TRBV7-9	-	13	TGTGCCAGCAGCTCGGGTGCGAACACTGAAGCTTTCTTT	CASSSGANTEAFF
many	TRBJ2-7	TRBV7-2	TRBD2	17	TGTGCCAGCAGCCCCCGACTAGCGGGGGGGGTCCCCTACGAGCAGTACTTC	CASSPRLAGGVPYEQYF
many	TRBJ2-5	TRBV7-8	TRBD1	16	TGTGCCAGCAGCTTTCCGACAGGGGCACCGGGAGAGACCCAGTACTTC	CASSFPTGAPGETQYF
few	TRBJ1-1	TRBV15	-	13	TGTGCCACCAGCAGAGGCGGAAACACTGAAGCTTTCTTT	CATSRGGNTEAFF
many	TRBJ2-2	TRBV14	TRBD1	16	TGTGCCAGCAGCCGCGGACAGGAGATGGAACCCGGGGAGCTGTTTTTT	CASSRGQEMEPGELFF
few	TRBJ1-1	TRBV14	-	11	TGTGCCAGCAGCCAGGGTTATGAAGCTTTCTTT	CASSQGYEAFF
-	TRBJ1-5	TRBV5-8	-	14	TGTGCCAGCAGCTTGAGAAGGCTCGATCAGCCCCAGCATTTT	CASSLRRLDQPQHF
-	TRBJ2-5	TRBV6-6	TRBD1	14	TGTGCCAACAGCCGGACAGGGGGAAAAGAGACCCAGTACTTC	CANSRTGGKETQYF
-	TRBJ1-1	TRBV29-1	TRBD1	13	TGCAGCGTCCTGACAGGGCGAAGCACTGAAGCTTTCTTT	CSVLTGRSTEAFF
-	TRBJ2-2	TRBV7-9	-	14	TGTGCCAGCAGCTACGGGACTGGCGCCGGGGAGCTGTTTTTT	CASSYGTGAGELFF
few	TRBJ2-3	TRBV12-3/TRBV12-4	-	15	TGTGCCAGCAGTTCAAACTTCGCTAGCACAGATACGCAGTATTTT	CASSSNFASTDTQYF
once	TRBJ1-4	TRBV25-1	-	15	TGTGCCAGCAGAGTTGGTAACCTCAGGGCCGGAAAACTGTTTTTT	CASRVGNLRAGKLFF
few	TRBJ1-1	TRBV10-3	TRBD1	15	TGTGCCATCAGTGAGTCGGGGACAGCGAACACTGAAGCTTTCTTT	CAISESGTANTEAFF
-	TRBJ2-7	TRBV19	TRBD1	14	TGTGCCAGTAATACAGGGGGCGCAGGCTACGAGCAGTACTTC	CASNTGGAGYEQYF
-	TRBJ1-2	TRBV7-9	-	13	TGTGCCAGCAGCTTGTCGGAGGTCTATGGCTACACCTTC	CASSLSEVYGYTF
few	TRBJ2-2	TRBV4-1	-	15	TGCGCCAGCAGCCAATCCGAGGGGTACACCGGGGAGCTGTTTTTT	CASSQSEGYTGELFF
many	TRBJ2-1	TRBV29-1	TRBD1	17	TGCAGCACCCCCTCCGGCAGGGGGCCTTACTCCTACAATGAGCAGTTCTTC	CSTPSGRGPYSYNEQFF
many	TRBJ1-2	TRBV7-9	-	13	TGTGCCAGCAGCTTCAAAGGAAACTATGGCTACACCTTC	CASSFKGNYGYTF
-	TRBJ2-5	TRBV28	TRBD2	14	TGTGCCAGCAGTTTTCTAGCGGGGCACGAGACCCAGTACTTC	CASSFLAGHETQYF
few	TRBJ1-1	TRBV19	-	13	TGTGCCAGCGGAAACGGGGGGTTCACTGAAGCTTTCTTT	CASGNGGFTEAFF
many	TRBJ2-1	TRBV7-3	TRBD1	13	TGTGCCAGCAGCCCGACAGGGGGCAATGAGCAGTTCTTC	CASSPTGGNEQFF
-	TRBJ1-5	TRBV6-2/TRBV6-3	-	14	TGTGCCAGCAGGGGCCGGGGGGGTGAGCAGCCCCAGCATTTT	CASRGRGGEQPQHF
many	TRBJ2-3	TRBV6-4	TRBD2	15	TGTGCCAGCAGTGACTCCGGGGGGAACACAGATACGCAGTATTTT	CASSDSGGNTDTQYF
few	TRBJ1-1	TRBV28	-	15	TGTGCCAGCAGTCCCCTGGGGACACTGAACACTGAAGCTTTCTTT	CASSPLGTLNTEAFF
few	TRBJ2-3	TRBV29-1	TRBD1	14	TGCAGCGTAGAGGACAGGGGGCGAGCAGATACGCAGTATTTT	CSVEDRGRADTQYF
-	TRBJ1-6	TRBV18	TRBD1	13	TGTGCCAGCTCGGGGACAGGCGAGTCACCCCTCCACTTT	CASSGTGESPLHF
few	TRBJ2-1	TRBV29-1	TRBD2	13	TGCAGCGCCACTAGCGGGGGGAACAATGAGCAGTTCTTC	CSATSGGNNEQFF
-	TRBJ1-1	TRBV4-3	TRBD1	13	TGCGCCAGCAGCCACACAGGGGTCACTGAAGCTTTCTTT	CASSHTGVTEAFF
few	TRBJ2-2	TRBV9	-	14	TGTGCCAGCAGCGTCCTCCAGAACACCGGGGAGCTGTTTTTT	CASSVLQNTGELFF
many	TRBJ1-4	TRBV6-1	-	14	TGTGCCAGCAGTCGTTACTCAACTAATGAAAAACTGTTTTTT	CASSRYSTNEKLFF
many	TRBJ1-6	TRBV10-1	-	15	TGCGCCAGCAGTGACCAGGGACTACATAATTCACCCCTCCACTTT	CASSDQGLHNSPLHF
-	TRBJ2-3	TRBV29-1	-	17	TGCAGCGTGAGACAGCATTTTCAGCTTAAGGGCACAGATACGCAGTATTTT	CSVRQHFQLKGTDTQYF
once	TRBJ1-5	TRBV19	TRBD1	16	TGTGCCAGCCGCGACAGGGGGAGAGATAGCAATCATCCCCAGCATTTT	CASRDRGRDSNHPQHF
few	TRBJ1-1	TRBV15	TRBD1	15	TGTGCCACCCGGGACAGGATGGAACAGAACACTGAAGCTTTCTTT	CATRDRMEQNTEAFF
many	TRBJ2-1	TRBV7-9	-	12	TGTGCCAGCAGCCATTTGGGTCTTGAGCAGTTCTTC	CASSHLGLEQFF
few	TRBJ1-1	TRBV4-1	-	14	TGCGCCAGCAGCCCCACCTCCGGATACACTGAAGCTTTCTTT	CASSPTSGYTEAFF